These 31 T cell receptor beta chains share one sample of origin, sequenced in a study of blood T cell repertoires in COVID-19. Data came from immunoSEQ multiplex PCR; TCRdb stores just in-frame clones and leaves some out. The sample has some 160,000 clones; approximately 86% are singletons. Sequenced: peripheral blood. These receptors were taken from a woman over 75 with COVID-19, enrolled during active disease.

The V and J genes are TRBV5-4 and TRBJ2-1; 9 nucleotides line up with TRBD2. The J segment lost 8 bases and the V segment lost 2 bases, leaving 11 bases of the junction unmatched. The CDR3 runs 16 residues. Germline V lookup: CDR1 SGHNT, CDR2 YYREEE (reference sequence). CDR3 coding DNA: TGTGCCAGCAGCTTTCCTAGCGGGATGCCCTCGGATGAGCAGTTCTTC. Translated, it gives CASSFPSGMPSDEQFF.

The V call is TRBV21-1, the J call TRBJ1-3; the listed D gene, TRBD1, was not tested against the DNA. TRBV21-1 is termed a pseudogene. The CDR3 spans 19 residues. This CDR3 reads CASSKSGTGGISSGNTIYF. For the CDR3, the DNA is TGTGCCAGCAGCAAATCGGGGACAGGGGGAATCAGCTCTGGAAACACCATATATTTT.

Of note for this clone: Other DNA sequences in this specimen translate into the identical CDR3. Here the CDR3 reads CASSLTGSNEKLFF. DNA for the CDR3: TGCGCCAGCAGCTTAACAGGGTCTAATGAAAAACTGTTTTTT. V is TRBV5-1 and J is TRBJ1-4; possibly TRBD1 for D (6 bases). The V and J ends lost 2 bases and 3 bases respectively, with 8 bases between them. Germline assignment: CDR1 SGHRS and CDR2 YFSETQ. This CDR3 spans 14 amino acids.

This clone has only one observation. The rearrangement uses TRBV19 and TRBJ2-5; 7 nucleotides align to TRBD1. Germline V CDR1 and CDR2: LNHDA, SQIVND (reference sequence). CDR3 length equals 12 residues. The V and J ends lost 7 bases and 7 bases, in that order; junction bases with no gene match: 6. The CDR3 here is CASIGQVGTQYF. In nucleotides, the CDR3 is TGTGCCAGTATCGGACAGGTCGGGACCCAGTACTTC.

This clone has just one count. This chain links TRBV19 with TRBJ2-1; no clear D. V was pared by 5 bases and J by 0 bases, with 14 bases between. This CDR3 region has 16 residues. In germline, CDR1 is LNHDA, CDR2 SQIVND (reference sequence). CDR3 amino acids: CASSGREGSSYNEQFF. The CDR3 DNA reads TGTGCCAGTAGTGGGCGAGAAGGAAGCTCCTACAATGAGCAGTTCTTC.

This clone has more than one count but fewer than ten. The rearrangement links TRBV4-1 to TRBJ1-2, with TRBD1 identical over 9 bases. Germline V gene sequence: CDR1 MGHRA, CDR2 YSYEKL. V dropped 7 bases and J dropped 0; count of bases not matched to a gene: 6. The CDR3 spans 15 residues. The CDR3 region is CASTPRQGANYGYTF. CDR3 DNA sequence: TGCGCCAGCACGCCCCGACAGGGGGCTAACTATGGCTACACCTTC.

This sequence joins TRBV27 and TRBJ1-1, with a possible D match to TRBD1 (6 bases). The CDR3 loop spans 13 amino acids. The V end was cut by 5 bases, the J end by 9 bases, with 16 bases between. Germline loops: CDR1 MNHEY, CDR2 SMNVEV (reference sequence). CDR3 amino acids: CASSRYREGKAFF. The CDR3 nucleotides are TGTGCCAGCAGTCGATACAGGGAGGGGAAAGCTTTCTTT.

The chain has TRBV19 and TRBJ2-5, with D unresolved. From germline, CDR1 is LNHDA and CDR2 SQIVND (reference sequence). Trimming left V 1 base short and J 4 bases short, with 7 bases between. The length of the CDR3 is 13 residues. This CDR3 reads CASSIGARETQYF. As DNA, the CDR3 is TGTGCCAGTAGTATAGGGGCCCGAGAGACCCAGTACTTC.

This clone appeared a few times. J is TRBJ1-5 and V is TRBV7-8; weak D call: TRBD1 (5 bases). Trimming stripped 3 bases from V and 3 bases from J, with 15 bases between. The germline V gene has CDR1 SGHVS and CDR2 FQNEAQ. There are 16 residues in the CDR3. CDR3: CASSLGQDSHNQPQHF. DNA for the CDR3: TGTGCCAGCAGCTTGGGCCAAGACAGCCACAATCAGCCCCAGCATTTT.

The chain employs TRBV3-1 (or the pseudogene TRBV3-2) and TRBJ2-2, with TRBD2 matching over 10 bases. V shed 3 bases, J shed 4 bases, and the junction held 5 bases outside the gene matches. Germline V gene sequence: CDR1 LGHDT, CDR2 YNNKEL (reference sequence). The CDR3 runs 16 residues. The CDR3 reads CASSQFSGRITGELFF. The CDR3 coding sequence is TGTGCCAGCAGCCAGTTTAGCGGGAGGATCACCGGGGAGCTGTTTTTT.

This clone came up once. This chain joins TRBV24-1 and TRBJ2-5, with D possibly matching TRBD1 (6 bases). The germline gives CDR1 KGHDR, CDR2 SFDVKD. Trimming left V 2 bases short and J 3 bases short, with 12 bases between. This CDR3 contains 15 residues. The CDR3 reads CATSDSAGEKETQYF. The CDR3, as DNA: TGTGCCACCAGTGATTCGGCAGGGGAAAAAGAGACCCAGTACTTC.

The chain is built from TRBV28 and TRBJ1-1; D call uncertain. The V and J ends lost 7 bases and 5 bases respectively, with 20 bases between them. CDR3 size: 15 residues. Germline V gene data show CDR1 as MDHEN and CDR2 as SYDVKM. The CDR3 coding sequence is TGTGCCAGCAACCGTAGGTTGACCGGGTTTACTGAAGCTTTCTTT. This encodes CASNRRLTGFTEAFF.

The chain carries TRBV9 and TRBJ1-3; D uncertain. Germline V lookup: CDR1 SGDLS, CDR2 YYNGEE. CDR3 length: 14 residues. The ends were cut back, 4 bases at V and 6 bases at J, with 14 bases in the middle. This CDR3 reads CASSSSGGVNTIYF. CDR3 sequence (DNA): TGTGCCAGCAGCTCCTCCGGCGGGGTAAACACCATATATTTT.

V gene TRBV7-9 combines with J gene TRBJ2-7; TRBD1 matches 8 bases. This CDR3 has 14 amino acids. Germline trimming cut 5 bases from V and 3 bases from J; bases unmatched to any gene: 6. CDR1 and CDR2 from the germline V gene are SEHNR and FQNEAQ (reference sequence). DNA of the CDR3: TGTGCCAGCAGCCTACAGGGGGAGTACTACGAGCAGTACTTC. Amino acids: CASSLQGEYYEQYF. Combining the CDR3 with reference TRBV7-9 and TRBJ2-7 gives the whole variable domain DTGVSQNPRHKITKRGQNVTFRCDPISEHNRLYWYRQTLGQGPEFLTYFQNEAQLEKSRLLSDRFSAERPKGSFSTLEIQRTEQGDSAMYLCASSLQGEYYEQYFGPGTRLTVT.

This rearrangement joins TRBV6-4 to TRBJ1-1; D is unresolved. From germline, CDR1 is MRHNA and CDR2 SNTAGT. Trimming pared 0 bases from V and 6 bases from J, leaving 11 bases between. This CDR3 is 14 amino acids long. Here the CDR3 reads CASSDSGRLAEAFF. DNA of the CDR3: TGTGCCAGCAGTGACTCGGGGAGGCTAGCTGAAGCTTTCTTT.

This clone occurred a few times. V is TRBV9 and J is TRBJ2-1; 10 bases are shared with TRBD2. The CDR3 has 15 residues. The V gene's germline CDR1 is SGDLS and CDR2 YYNGEE. The J segment lost 9 bases and the V segment lost 3 bases, leaving 9 bases of the junction unmatched. The CDR3 reads CASSEPGTSAGEQFF. The CDR3 DNA follows: TGTGCCAGCAGCGAACCCGGGACTAGCGCGGGTGAGCAGTTCTTC.

The chain couples TRBV5-1 to TRBJ2-7, with 12 nucleotides matching TRBD2. The J segment lost 5 bases and the V segment lost 4 bases, leaving 10 bases of the junction unmatched. CDR1 and CDR2 (germline): SGHRS, YFSETQ. This CDR3 spans 16 amino acids. The CDR3 region has the DNA TGCGCCAGCAGCCGTACGACAGCTAGCGGGAGGGACGAGCAGTACTTC. This gives the protein CASSRTTASGRDEQYF. The full variable domain, with the rest looked up from reference TRBV5-1 and TRBJ2-7, is KAGVTQTPRYLIKTRGQQVTLSCSPISGHRSVSWYQQTPGQGLQFLFEYFSETQRNKGNFPGRFSGRQFSNSRSEMNVSTLELGDSALYLCASSRTTASGRDEQYFGPGTRLTVT.

The chain joins TRBV2 to TRBJ1-5, with TRBD1 matching 8 bases. The length of the CDR3 is 16 residues. V was clipped by 6 bases and J by 3 bases; unmatched bases: 10. Germline V gene data show CDR1 as SNHLY and CDR2 as FYNNEI. Written as DNA, the CDR3 is TGTGCCAGCAGCGCAAGGACAGGGAGCCTCAATCAGCCCCAGCATTTT. Translated: CASSARTGSLNQPQHF.

The gene calls are TRBV6-6 and TRBJ2-7; TRBD1 aligns across 8 bases. V gave up 5 bases and J gave up 3 bases; unmatched junction bases: 9. The CDR3 spans 15 residues. CDR1 and CDR2 (germline): MNHNY, SVGAGI (reference sequence). The DNA of the CDR3 is TGTGCCAGCAGTACCCCCGGGACAGGCCTCTACGAGCAGTACTTC. Protein product: CASSTPGTGLYEQYF.

The chain uses TRBV6-5 and TRBJ2-2, with D perhaps matching TRBD2 (6 bases). The germline gives CDR1 MNHEY, CDR2 SVGAGI. Trimming removed 7 bases from V and 4 bases from J, with 16 bases in between. The CDR3 covers 15 residues. CDR3: CASILRDHTTGELFF. For the CDR3, the DNA is TGTGCCAGCATTTTGCGGGACCATACCACCGGGGAGCTGTTTTTT.

The chain combines TRBV5-5 with TRBJ2-3; 8 nucleotides agree with TRBD1. There are 19 residues in the CDR3. With V trimmed by 2 bases and J by 0 bases, 14 bases remained unmatched. Germline-derived CDR1 and CDR2 are SGHKS and YYEKEE (reference sequence). The CDR3 nucleotides read TGTGCCAGCAGCTTAAGAATCTCGCAGGGGGCAGGTAGCACAGATACGCAGTATTTT. Translation: CASSLRISQGAGSTDTQYF.

This clone was detected only a few times. The chain uses TRBV19 and TRBJ1-5; 8 nucleotides align to TRBD1. CDR3 size: 15 residues. Trimming cost V 5 bases and J 4 bases; bases outside gene matches: 7. Germline V gives CDR1 LNHDA, CDR2 SQIVND (reference sequence). The CDR3 coding sequence is TGTGCCAGTAGTCCTGTAACAGGGGGAAATCAGCCCCAGCATTTT. It is translated as CASSPVTGGNQPQHF.

This clone was picked up a small number of times. This chain joins TRBV7-6 and TRBJ1-1; 9 bases line up with TRBD1. Germline V gene data show CDR1 as SGHVS and CDR2 as FNYEAQ. V dropped 5 bases and J dropped 1; count of bases not matched to a gene: 5. CDR3 length: 15 residues. The CDR3 reads CASSPWDRENTEAFF. The CDR3 bases are TGTGCCAGCAGCCCGTGGGACAGGGAGAACACTGAAGCTTTCTTT.

The chain links TRBV9 to TRBJ2-2; no clear D. There are 12 residues in the CDR3. Germline V gene data show CDR1 as SGDLS and CDR2 as YYNGEE. Between the trimmed V and J ends, which lost 4 bases and 8 bases, there was a span of 9 bases. CDR3 bases: TGTGCCAGCAGCTCAGAATCGGGGGAGCTGTTTTTT. The encoded protein is CASSSESGELFF.

The rearrangement links TRBV4-2 to TRBJ2-7; 12 bases map to TRBD2. J lost 7 bases, V lost 1 base, and 8 bases had no gene match. The germline gives CDR1 LGHNA, CDR2 YNFKEQ. The CDR3 spans 16 residues. CDR3 protein: CASSQVLAGGPEEQYF. CDR3 DNA: TGTGCCAGCAGCCAAGTTCTAGCGGGGGGGCCAGAGGAGCAGTACTTC.

On this clone: One junction end disagrees with the germline gene, perhaps due to a read error. V usage is TRBV7-7 and J usage is TRBJ1-5; TRBD1 might be the D (5 bases). CDR3 length: 17 amino acids. Germline values: CDR1 SSHAT, CDR2 FNYEAQ (reference sequence). This CDR3 is CASSLEFGGYPNQPQHF. Written as DNA, the CDR3 is TGTGCTAGCAGCTTAGAGTTCGGGGGATACCCCAATCAGCCCCAGCATTTT.

This chain joins TRBV18 and TRBJ1-4, with unresolved D. Deletions cut 3 bases from V and 8 bases from J, with 13 bases between. Looked up from germline, CDR1 is KGHSH and CDR2 is LQKENI. The CDR3 contains 14 residues. The CDR3: CASSPAGGREKLFF. The DNA for the CDR3 is TGTGCCAGCTCACCGGCGGGTGGACGCGAAAAACTGTTTTTT.

This clone was detected only once. The gene calls are TRBV20-1 and TRBJ2-1; weak D call: TRBD1 (7 bases). V lost 5 bases and J 12 bases, leaving 14 bases between the germline ends. Per the germline V gene, CDR1 is DFQATT and CDR2 is SNEGSKA (reference sequence). The CDR3 spans 11 residues. CDR3 coding DNA: TGCAGTGCTTGGAGGGGACAGCTGCAGTTCTTC. Its protein product is CSAWRGQLQFF.

In its sample, this clone was seen once. V usage is TRBV2 and J usage is TRBJ1-1, with D hard to call. CDR3 size: 14 residues. Trimming cost V 6 bases and J 1 base, with 12 bases left between them. Germline V lookup: CDR1 SNHLY, CDR2 FYNNEI. The CDR3 protein is CASRQASRNTEAFF. DNA for the CDR3: TGTGCCAGCAGGCAGGCTTCGAGGAACACTGAAGCTTTCTTT. The whole variable domain, remainder taken from reference TRBV2 and TRBJ1-1, is EPEVTQTPSHQVTQMGQEVILRCVPISNHLYFYWYRQILGQKVEFLVSFYNNEISEKSEIFDDQFSVERPDGSNFTLKIRSTKLEDSAMYFCASRQASRNTEAFFGQGTRLTVV.

The genes are TRBV3-1 (or the pseudogene TRBV3-2) and TRBJ2-7; maybe TRBD1 (6 bases). CDR1 and CDR2 (germline): LGHDT, YNNKEL (reference sequence). This CDR3 contains 13 residues. Trimming removed 6 bases at V and 4 bases at J, with 13 bases between. The CDR3 nucleotides are TGTGCCAGCAGTCTCTCCGACAGGTACGAGCAGTACTTC. As protein: CASSLSDRYEQYF.

The chain uses TRBV18 and TRBJ2-2; D remains ambiguous. This CDR3 region has 13 residues. The germline gives CDR1 KGHSH, CDR2 LQKENI. Trimming stripped 1 base from V and 3 bases from J, with 3 bases between. Written as DNA, the CDR3 is TGTGCCAGCTCACCACTAGACACCGGGGAGCTGTTTTTT. This encodes CASSPLDTGELFF. Variable domain in full (rest from reference TRBV18 and TRBJ2-2): NAGVMQNPRHLVRRRGQEARLRCSPMKGHSHVYWYRQLPEEGLKFMVYLQKENIIDESGMPKERFSAEFPKEGPSILRIQQVVRGDSAAYFCASSPLDTGELFFGEGSRLTVL.